These T cell receptor beta chains were read from a single sample in a study of graft-versus-host responses after intestinal transplantation. These receptors lack a known antigen. The method was immunoSEQ multiplex PCR; TCRdb's version includes in-frame clones alone and lacks a portion of them. Among about 130,000 clones listed, around 90% were seen once. The sequencing here drew on unstimulated CD4+ T cells sorted from spleen or lymph node cells, taken before intestinal transplant. The receptors here all came from a human donor who received an intestinal transplant. Both conserved end residues are part of each CDR3. Each record gives: D gene, V gene, J gene, clone size, CDR3 protein, CDR3 DNA. The D gene is left open where the match is weak. Size tells how often a clone was seen (once, few, many) or the class of an expanded clone, and some rows leave it out.

>.|TRBV7-2|TRBJ2-1|.
CASSLAVGSSYNEQFF
TGTGCCAGCAGCTTAGCAGTCGGGAGCTCCTACAATGAGCAGTTCTTC
>TRBD1|TRBV19|TRBJ2-7|.
CASSVQGAQGEQYF
TGTGCCAGTAGTGTACAGGGGGCGCAGGGCGAGCAGTACTTC
>.|TRBV7-3|TRBJ2-1|.
CASSPRVAAYNEQFF
TGTGCCAGCAGCCCCCGAGTAGCGGCCTACAATGAGCAGTTCTTC
>.|TRBV7-7|TRBJ2-7|.
CASSFLQQYRGEQYF
TGTGCTAGCAGCTTCTTACAACAGTATAGGGGCGAGCAGTACTTC
>.|TRBV5-4|TRBJ1-2|.
CASSSGGYGGGYGYTF
TGTGCCAGCAGCTCGGGGGGCTACGGGGGTGGTTATGGCTACACCTTC
>TRBD2|TRBV30|TRBJ2-1|.
CAWSYRTSGRANEQFF
TGTGCCTGGAGTTACCGGACTAGCGGGAGGGCCAATGAGCAGTTCTTC
>.|TRBV28|TRBJ1-4|.
CASSRTLEKLFF
TGTGCCAGCAGCAGGACTCTTGAAAAACTGTTTTTT
>.|TRBV7-2|TRBJ1-2|.
CASSLNTGRVYTF
TGTGCCAGCAGCCTGAACACAGGGAGGGTCTACACCTTC
>.|TRBV11-2|TRBJ2-5|.
CASSFGQAAQETQYF
TGTGCCAGCAGCTTTGGGCAGGCAGCTCAAGAGACCCAGTACTTC
>.|TRBV4-1|TRBJ2-7|.
CASSQDSDGGRQGEQYF
TGCGCCAGCAGCCAAGATTCCGATGGGGGGAGACAAGGCGAGCAGTACTTC
>TRBD2|TRBV2|TRBJ2-7|few
CASSRTSANYEQYF
TGTGCCAGCAGTCGTACTAGCGCAAACTACGAGCAGTACTTC
>.|TRBV27|TRBJ1-4|once
CASSFLNRGQGKLFF
TGTGCCAGCAGTTTCCTAAACCGGGGGCAGGGAAAACTGTTTTTT
>TRBD1|TRBV4-2|TRBJ1-5|.
CASSQEQGARKPQHF
TGTGCCAGCAGCCAAGAACAGGGGGCGAGGAAGCCCCAGCATTTT
>TRBD1|TRBV7-9|TRBJ1-1|.
CASSLGIEQGMNTEAFF
TGTGCCAGCAGCCTAGGAATCGAACAGGGGATGAACACTGAAGCTTTCTTT
>.|TRBV14|TRBJ2-7|.
CASSQGYYEQYF
TGTGCCAGCAGCCAAGGTTACTACGAGCAGTACTTC
>.|TRBV28|TRBJ2-2|few
CASSLSLGGGTGELFF
TGTGCCAGCAGTTTATCCCTCGGAGGGGGAACCGGGGAGCTGTTTTTT
>.|TRBV7-2|TRBJ1-5|.
CASSSKVSLGASNQPQHF
TGTGCCAGCAGCTCTAAGGTTTCCCTTGGAGCGAGCAATCAGCCCCAGCATTTT
>TRBD2|TRBV9|TRBJ2-1|.
CASSPRTSGSHEQFF
TGTGCCAGCAGCCCCCGGACTAGCGGGAGCCATGAGCAGTTCTTC
>.|TRBV18|TRBJ2-7|.
CASSPGQGRSYEQYF
TGTGCCAGCTCACCGGGGCAGGGGCGATCCTACGAGCAGTACTTC
>.|TRBV4-1|TRBJ2-1|.
CASSQAPGAYNEQFF
TGCGCCAGCAGCCAAGCTCCGGGAGCCTACAATGAGCAGTTCTTC
>.|TRBV7-2|TRBJ1-6|.
CASSLKRPNSPLHF
TGTGCCAGCAGCTTAAAACGACCTAATTCACCCCTCCACTTT
>.|TRBV28|TRBJ1-6|.
CASSAGTENSPLHF
TGTGCCAGCAGTGCAGGGACGGAGAATTCACCCCTCCACTTT
>TRBD1|TRBV28|TRBJ1-5|.
CASSLVRGPSNQPQHF
TGTGCCAGCAGTTTAGTCAGGGGGCCAAGCAATCAGCCCCAGCATTTT
>TRBD2|TRBV6-1|TRBJ2-5|.
CASSERSGSMETQYF
TGTGCCAGCAGTGAGAGGAGCGGGAGCATGGAGACCCAGTACTTC
>.|TRBV6-1|TRBJ1-5|.
CASRFDSYQPQHF
TGTGCCAGCAGGTTCGACAGCTATCAGCCCCAGCATTTT